The 24 T cell receptor beta chains in this list originate from one sample, sequenced in a study of human versus mouse CDR3 diversity and MHC coevolution. Sequencing used immunoSEQ multiplex PCR; TCRdb keeps in-frame clones, though not all of them. The profile shows 86,000 or so clones, about 93% of them singletons. The specimen was naive CD4+ T cells from blood. As to subset: CD45RO-negative CD62L-positive naive CD4 T cells. The origin of the receptors is a person aged 30 to 69 in good health.

The V gene is TRBV7-8, the J gene TRBJ1-1; TRBD1 matches at 8 bases. This CDR3 comprises 14 residues. The J segment lost 5 bases and the V segment lost 6 bases, leaving 8 bases of the junction unmatched. Germline CDR1 SGHVS, CDR2 FQNEAQ. The CDR3 region is CASRLPGGGTEAFF. CDR3 nucleotides: TGTGCCAGCAGACTCCCAGGGGGCGGAACTGAAGCTTTCTTT.

The V call is TRBV7-9, the J call TRBJ1-5, with 10 bases identical to TRBD1. CDR1 and CDR2 (germline): SEHNR, FQNEAQ (reference sequence). This CDR3 region has 17 residues. With 5 bases clipped from V and 0 bases from J, the junction kept 7 bases outside the gene matches. The chain's CDR3 is CASSVGTGEFSNQPQHF. CDR3 sequence (DNA): TGTGCCAGCAGCGTCGGGACAGGGGAGTTTAGCAATCAGCCCCAGCATTTT.

CDR3 protein: CASSERADQPQHF. For the CDR3, the DNA is TGTGCCAGCAGCGAGAGGGCGGATCAGCCCCAGCATTTT. The chain links TRBV28 to TRBJ1-5; no definite D call. CDR3 length: 13 amino acids. V shed 6 bases and J shed 5 bases, with 11 bases lying between them. Germline CDR1 is MDHEN and CDR2 is SYDVKM. Full variable domain (remainder filled in from reference TRBV28 and TRBJ1-5): DVKVTQSSRYLVKRTGEKVFLECVQDMDHENMFWYRQDPGLGLRLIYFSYDVKMKEKGDIPEGYSVSREKKERFSLILESASTNQTSMYLCASSERADQPQHFGDGTRLSIL.

A single count supports this clone. Here the CDR3 DNA reads TGTGCCAGCAGCTTAGAGGCAGGGGGCTACAATGAGCAGTTCTTC. Amino acids: CASSLEAGGYNEQFF. This rearrangement joins TRBV11-2 to TRBJ2-1; TRBD1 aligns across 7 bases. With 0 bases clipped from V and 3 bases from J, the junction kept 2 bases outside the gene matches. The CDR3 has 15 residues. Per the germline V gene, CDR1 is SGHAT and CDR2 is FQNNGV. Based on the CDR3 plus reference TRBV11-2 and TRBJ2-1, the full variable domain is EAGVAQSPRYKIIEKRQSVAFWCNPISGHATLYWYQQILGQGPKLLIQFQNNGVVDDSQLPKDRFSAERLKGVDSTLKIQPAKLEDSAVYLCASSLEAGGYNEQFFGPGTRLTVL.

V usage is TRBV27 and J usage is TRBJ2-7; TRBD1 matches 8 bases. The CDR3 extends over 14 amino acids. From germline, CDR1 is MNHEY and CDR2 SMNVEV (reference sequence). The V segment lost 5 bases and the J segment 0 bases; nucleotides outside the gene matches: 3. CDR3 sequence (DNA): TGTGCCAGCAGTCGGACAGGGAGCTCCTACGAGCAGTACTTC. This codes for CASSRTGSSYEQYF.

This clone occurred a few times. The chain employs TRBV7-8 and TRBJ2-5; 7 bases are a match to TRBD1. The tail of the sequence fits TRBJ2-7 better, so the J call may be wrong. This CDR3 spans 14 amino acids. CDR1 SGHVS and CDR2 FQNEAQ come from the germline V gene. This CDR3 reads CASSLRTGPYEQYF. The CDR3 DNA is TGTGCCAGCAGCTTACGGACAGGACCATACGAGCAGTACTTC.

The chain carries TRBV5-4 and TRBJ1-4; no clear D gene. The germline CDR1 and CDR2 sequences are SGHNT and YYREEE (reference sequence). The V gene lost 4 bases and the J gene lost 0 bases, with 13 bases spanning the gap. The CDR3 totals 16 residues. CDR3 in DNA: TGTGCCAGCAGCCCCGTGGGAGAAGCAACTAATGAAAAACTGTTTTTT. Amino acids: CASSPVGEATNEKLFF.

V is TRBV15 and J is TRBJ2-7; TRBD1 aligns across 7 bases. Germline V gene sequence: CDR1 LNHNV, CDR2 YYDKDF (reference sequence). There are 15 residues in the CDR3. Trimming at V came to 0 bases and at J to 3 bases, leaving 5 bases not matched to a gene. The CDR3 loop is CATSREGNRGYEQYF. Here the CDR3 DNA reads TGTGCCACCAGCAGAGAGGGCAACAGGGGCTACGAGCAGTACTTC. Variable domain in full (rest from reference TRBV15 and TRBJ2-7): DAMVIQNPRYQVTQFGKPVTLSCSQTLNHNVMYWYQQKSSQAPKLLFHYYDKDFNNEADTPDNFQSRRPNTSFCFLDIRSPGLGDTAMYLCATSREGNRGYEQYFGPGTRLTVT.

V usage is TRBV11-3 and J usage is TRBJ2-1; D is unclear. Germline assignment: CDR1 SGHNT and CDR2 YENEEA. V was cut by 0 bases and J by 10 bases, with 7 bases left in between. The CDR3 is made up of 12 amino acids. CDR3 nucleotide sequence: TGTGCCAGCAGCTTAGATCCGAGGGAGCAGTTCTTC. Protein: CASSLDPREQFF. Supplemented by reference TRBV11-3 and TRBJ2-1, the full variable domain reads EAGVVQSPRYKIIEKKQPVAFWCNPISGHNTLYWYLQNLGQGPELLIRYENEEAVDDSQLPKDRFSAERLKGVDSTLKIQPAELGDSAVYLCASSLDPREQFFGPGTRLTVL.

The gene calls are TRBV6-6 and TRBJ2-7; 9 bases line up with TRBD1. CDR3 length equals 14 residues. The germline V gene has CDR1 MNHNY and CDR2 SVGAGI (reference sequence). The trim removed 6 bases at V and 5 bases at J, leaving 8 bases unmatched. DNA of the CDR3: TGTGCCAGCAGCCCCGGGACAGGGCCCCACGAGCAGTACTTC. Protein sequence: CASSPGTGPHEQYF.

The count of this clone is one. The chain recombines TRBV7-9 with TRBJ2-7, with TRBD2 identical over 12 bases. V shed 0 bases, J shed 0 bases, and the junction held 3 bases outside the gene matches. The CDR3 has 17 residues. Germline loops: CDR1 SEHNR, CDR2 FQNEAQ (reference sequence). The CDR3 loop is CASSLAGTSGRSYEQYF. The CDR3 region has the DNA TGTGCCAGCAGCTTAGCTGGGACTAGCGGGCGCTCCTACGAGCAGTACTTC.

This rearrangement joins TRBV14 to TRBJ2-1; 10 bases agree with TRBD2. V was pared by 2 bases and J by 5 bases, with 9 bases of the junction left unmatched. The CDR3 is 17 amino acids. Germline CDR1 reads SGHDN; CDR2 reads FVKESK. In DNA, the CDR3 is TGTGCCAGCAGCCAATCCAGCGGGAGGGACTTTGACAATGAGCAGTTCTTC. Amino acid sequence: CASSQSSGRDFDNEQFF.

CDR3 in DNA: TGTGCCAGCAGTCAGTATGGGGGGGTGAACTATGGCTACACCTTC. This codes for CASSQYGGVNYGYTF. V usage is TRBV28 and J usage is TRBJ1-2, with a weak D call TRBD1 (5 bases). Germline V lookup: CDR1 MDHEN, CDR2 SYDVKM. This CDR3 has 15 residues. V dropped 5 bases and J dropped 2 bases, with 15 bases sitting between them.

This chain uses TRBV10-3 with TRBJ2-3; 10 bases are a match to TRBD2. The V segment lost 9 bases and the J segment 4 bases; nucleotides outside the gene matches: 13. The V gene's germline CDR1 is ENHRY and CDR2 SYGVKD. The CDR3 loop spans 16 amino acids. The CDR3 bases are TGTGCCATAAGCCCAGGTAGCGGGGGGCTTGCAGATACGCAGTATTTT. Encoded protein: CAISPGSGGLADTQYF.

J is TRBJ2-7 and V is TRBV5-1; TRBD2 agrees at 7 bases. Germline V lookup: CDR1 SGHRS, CDR2 YFSETQ. With 4 bases clipped from V and 2 bases from J, the junction kept 9 bases outside the gene matches. CDR3 length equals 15 residues. The CDR3 loop is CASSREGNRAYEQYF. As DNA, the CDR3 is TGCGCCAGCAGCAGGGAGGGGAACCGAGCCTACGAGCAGTACTTC. Filled out from reference TRBV5-1 and TRBJ2-7, the complete variable domain reads KAGVTQTPRYLIKTRGQQVTLSCSPISGHRSVSWYQQTPGQGLQFLFEYFSETQRNKGNFPGRFSGRQFSNSRSEMNVSTLELGDSALYLCASSREGNRAYEQYFGPGTRLTVT.

The genes are TRBV10-3 and TRBJ2-2; 7 bases fit TRBD1. This CDR3 comprises 15 residues. The J segment lost 6 bases and the V segment lost 4 bases, leaving 8 bases of the junction unmatched. From germline, CDR1 is ENHRY and CDR2 SYGVKD. The CDR3 bases are TGTGCCATCAGTGCCCGGGACAGCACCCCCGGGGAGCTGTTTTTT. It translates to CAISARDSTPGELFF.

The rearrangement joins TRBV30 to TRBJ2-5; no clear D. Deletions cut 4 bases from V and 5 bases from J, with 8 bases between. CDR3 size: 11 residues. The germline V gene has CDR1 GTSNPN and CDR2 SVGIG (reference sequence). The CDR3 spells CAWKLEETQYF. As DNA, the CDR3 is TGTGCCTGGAAATTGGAGGAGACCCAGTACTTC. Filled out from reference TRBV30 and TRBJ2-5, the complete variable domain reads SQTIHQWPATLVQPVGSPLSLECTVEGTSNPNLYWYRQAAGRGLQLLFYSVGIGQISSEVPQNLSASRPQDRQFILSSKKLLLSDSGFYLCAWKLEETQYFGPGTRLLVL.

This chain joins TRBV12-5 and TRBJ2-2, with 7 nucleotides matching TRBD1. Germline CDR1 reads LGHNT; CDR2 reads FRNRAP. V was pared by 9 bases and J by 1 base, with 5 bases of the junction left unmatched. CDR3 length equals 14 residues. CDR3 DNA sequence: TGTGCTAGCCTCCGGGACAGGAACACCGGGGAGCTGTTTTTT. This codes for CASLRDRNTGELFF.

The chain links TRBV14 to TRBJ2-2; 9 bases are a match to TRBD1. The CDR3 sequence is 15 residues long. V was pared by 4 bases and J by 9 bases, with 9 bases of the junction left unmatched. Germline V lookup: CDR1 SGHDN, CDR2 FVKESK. The CDR3 DNA sequence: TGTGCCAGCAGCCTTGACACAGGGGGCCACCGGGAGCTGTTTTTT. Translation gives CASSLDTGGHRELFF.

This chain connects TRBV5-5 to TRBJ2-2, with a weak D call TRBD2 (6 bases). The V gene lost 0 bases and the J gene lost 4 bases, with 10 bases spanning the gap. The CDR3 has 15 residues. The germline V gene has CDR1 SGHKS and CDR2 YYEKEE (reference sequence). The CDR3 spells CASSLVGGSTGELFF. The CDR3 coding sequence is TGTGCCAGCAGCTTGGTGGGGGGTTCCACCGGGGAGCTGTTTTTT.

This chain uses TRBV29-1 with TRBJ1-1; 9 bases agree with TRBD1. The trim removed 4 bases at V and 5 bases at J, leaving 8 bases unmatched. The germline V gene has CDR1 SQVTM and CDR2 ANQGSEA. The CDR3 has 14 amino acids. The CDR3 loop reads CSVGEGQGWTEAFF. The CDR3 region has the DNA TGCAGCGTTGGGGAAGGACAGGGGTGGACTGAAGCTTTCTTT.

The chain employs TRBV28 and TRBJ1-2, with 7 bases aligning to TRBD1. V shed 5 bases, J shed 1 base, and the junction held 7 bases outside the gene matches. Per the germline V gene, CDR1 is MDHEN and CDR2 is SYDVKM. The CDR3 has 15 amino acids. CDR3 residues: CASSPGTVFNYGYTF. The CDR3 DNA follows: TGTGCCAGCAGTCCAGGGACAGTATTTAACTATGGCTACACCTTC.

J is TRBJ2-7 and V is TRBV5-1, with 12 positions matching TRBD2. This CDR3 comprises 14 residues. After removal of 3 bases from V and 2 bases from J, the junction contained 0 bases not matched to a gene. Germline V CDR1 and CDR2: SGHRS, YFSETQ. CDR3: CASSSSGGAYEQYF. As DNA, the CDR3 is TGCGCCAGCAGCTCTAGCGGGGGGGCCTACGAGCAGTACTTC. Variable domain in full (rest from reference TRBV5-1 and TRBJ2-7): KAGVTQTPRYLIKTRGQQVTLSCSPISGHRSVSWYQQTPGQGLQFLFEYFSETQRNKGNFPGRFSGRQFSNSRSEMNVSTLELGDSALYLCASSSSGGAYEQYFGPGTRLTVT.

This chain joins TRBV5-6 and TRBJ2-2; D unclear. Germline assignment: CDR1 SGHDT and CDR2 YYEEEE. The germline V and J ends were trimmed by 4 bases and 5 bases, with 21 bases remaining between them. This CDR3 has 17 amino acids. CDR3 residues: CASSPFNSRFRTGELFF. CDR3 nucleotide sequence: TGTGCCAGCAGCCCGTTTAACAGCCGTTTTCGAACCGGGGAGCTGTTTTTT.